Listed here are 21 T cell receptor beta chains from one sample, sequenced in a study of blood T cells in healthy people across ages. Using a J-beta primer mix together with a sample-barcoded 5' primer, a second PCR was run for roughly 6 to 11 cycles. TCRdb passed the 5' RACE reads through MiXCR, listing each CDR3 protein once. The sample has roughly 1,000,000 distinct CDR3 sequences; 20% to 25% are singletons. The data were also submitted as part of a second study, on T cells of mothers and their children.

Sequencing was done on a sample of blood. These receptor sequences come from a girl aged 2-10 years in good health.

This chain links TRBV4-1 with TRBJ2-7; 7 bases fit TRBD1. Germline V gene sequence: CDR1 MGHRA, CDR2 YSYEKL. The V segment lost 4 bases and the J segment 1 base; nucleotides outside the gene matches: 7. This CDR3 has 15 residues. CDR3 nucleotide sequence: TGCGCCAGCAGCCTAGCTTGGGACAGTTCCTACGAGCAGTACTTC. Protein: CASSLAWDSSYEQYF.

This clonotype has just a few counts. The genes are TRBV4-3 and TRBJ2-5; perhaps TRBD2 as D (7 bases). CDR3 size: 15 residues. With 6 bases removed from V and 5 bases from J, the gap between germline ends came to 19 bases. Per germline, CDR1 LGHNA and CDR2 YSLEER. The DNA for the CDR3 is TGCGCCAGCAGTCCGGACGGGGGGCCGCGGGAGACCCAGTACTTC. Protein sequence: CASSPDGGPRETQYF.

This chain links TRBV14 with TRBJ2-1; TRBD2 aligns across 10 bases. The germline V gene encodes CDR1 SGHDN and CDR2 FVKESK. The CDR3 runs 17 residues. Trimming removed 5 bases from V and 4 bases from J; junction bases left unmatched: 11. The CDR3 DNA is TGTGCCAGCAGCGCCCCCACCGGGACTAGCGTTTACAATGAGCAGTTCTTC. Protein product: CASSAPTGTSVYNEQFF.

In its sample, this clonotype was seen a few times. The chain combines TRBV4-1 with TRBJ2-7, with D perhaps TRBD1 (5 bases). Germline V CDR1 and CDR2: MGHRA, YSYEKL. V lost 6 bases and J lost 7, with 19 bases in between. The CDR3 has 14 amino acids. The CDR3 DNA reads as TGCGCCAGCAGTCCCCCCAACAGGATGGAGGAGCAGTACTTC. Protein product: CASSPPNRMEEQYF.

The rearrangement uses TRBV29-1 and TRBJ2-7; D possibly matches TRBD1 or TRBD2 (5 bases each). Germline V lookup: CDR1 SQVTM, CDR2 ANQGSEA. CDR3 length: 13 amino acids. V shed 4 bases and J shed 7 bases, with 17 bases lying between them. CDR3 nucleotide sequence: TGCAGCGTTGCGGGACGGTACTTTGAGGAGCAGTACTTC. It codes for CSVAGRYFEEQYF.

V usage is TRBV5-1 and J usage is TRBJ1-5; D might be TRBD1 (6 bases). Germline V gene lookup returns CDR1 SGHRS and CDR2 YFSETQ. V lost 0 bases and J 5 bases, leaving 12 bases between the germline ends. The CDR3 totals 15 residues. CDR3 in DNA: TGCGCCAGCAGCTTGGCCGGACAGTCCGATCAGCCCCAGCATTTT. As protein: CASSLAGQSDQPQHF.

The rearrangement uses TRBV3-1 and TRBJ2-5; the D gene is possibly TRBD2 (7 bases). Judging by the DNA end, TRBJ2-1 fits better; the J call may be wrong. This CDR3 contains 16 residues. Germline V gene lookup returns CDR1 LGHDT and CDR2 YNNKEL (reference sequence). The CDR3 sequence: CASSQSSGTGGGRQFF. CDR3 in DNA: TGTGCCAGCAGCCAATCATCCGGGACTGGGGGGGGGCGGCAGTTCTTC.

V is TRBV6-6 and J is TRBJ1-2, with a tentative D call TRBD1 (5 bases). Trimming cost V 8 bases and J 4 bases, with 23 bases left between them. The CDR3 sequence is 16 residues long. The germline V gene has CDR1 MNHNY and CDR2 SVGAGI (reference sequence). This chain's CDR3 is CASLPSGRAMAYGYTF. The CDR3, as DNA: TGTGCCAGCCTGCCCTCGGGACGGGCAATGGCCTATGGCTACACCTTC.

This clonotype has only a few counts. The gene calls are TRBV7-2 and TRBJ1-3, with 7 bases identical to TRBD1. The CDR3 length is 15 residues. Trimming at V came to 4 bases and at J to 4 bases, leaving 7 bases not matched to a gene. CDR1 and CDR2 (germline): SGHTA, FQGNSA. In nucleotides, the CDR3 is TGTGCCAGCAGCTCGATACCGGGACAGGGAAACACCATATATTTT. Amino acids: CASSSIPGQGNTIYF. The variable domain in full, with the rest retrieved from reference TRBV7-2 and TRBJ1-3, is GAGVSQSPSNKVTEKGKDVELRCDPISGHTALYWYRQSLGQGLEFLIYFQGNSAPDKSGLPSDRFSAERTGGSVSTLTIQRTQQEDSAVYLCASSSIPGQGNTIYFGEGSWLTVV.

The rearrangement uses TRBV9 and TRBJ1-3, with D unresolved. There are 15 residues in the CDR3. V was shortened by 3 bases and J by 3 bases, with 13 bases between the two germline ends. Germline CDR1 reads SGDLS; CDR2 reads YYNGEE. The CDR3: CASSDEGNLGNTIYF. DNA of the CDR3: TGTGCCAGCAGCGACGAGGGAAACCTTGGAAACACCATATATTTT.

This clonotype turned up a few times. The chain employs TRBV6-2 or TRBV6-3 and TRBJ1-4; possible D gene TRBD1, 5 bases. The V and J ends lost 0 bases and 5 bases respectively, with 10 bases between them. Germline V gene data show CDR1 as MNHEY and CDR2 as SVGEGT. This CDR3 region has 15 residues. The CDR3 sequence is CASSYSGRLNEKLFF. The CDR3 coding sequence is TGTGCCAGCAGTTACTCGGGACGGTTGAATGAAAAACTGTTTTTT.

CDR3 in DNA: TGCAGTGCTAGGGCGGCGGGGGCCCTCTACGAGCAGTACTTC. Amino acids: CSARAAGALYEQYF. The chain employs TRBV20-1 and TRBJ2-7; D is perhaps TRBD2 (7 bases). The germline gives CDR1 DFQATT, CDR2 SNEGSKA (reference sequence). There are 14 residues in the CDR3. Trimming pared 3 bases from V and 3 bases from J, leaving 15 bases between.

The V gene is TRBV3-1, the J gene TRBJ2-2, with D possibly being TRBD1 (6 bases). The germline gives CDR1 LGHDT, CDR2 YNNKEL (reference sequence). The CDR3 sequence is 15 residues long. Trimming shortened V by 7 bases and J by 2 bases, and 14 bases separated the two germline ends. The CDR3 nucleotides are TGTGCCAGCATGGAGACAGGCTTAAACACCGGGGAGCTGTTTTTT. Encoded protein: CASMETGLNTGELFF.

This clonotype was detected a few times. Compared with germline, one end of the junction differs, possibly owing to a read error. The rearrangement links TRBV4-1 to TRBJ2-4; 8 bases line up with TRBD1. The CDR3 is 20 residues long. Looked up from germline, CDR1 is MGHRA and CDR2 is YSYEKL. CDR3 sequence (DNA): TGCGGCAGCAGCCAAGAGGCAATGGGACAGGCCCTACTAGCCAAAAACATTCAGTACTTC. Its translation is CGSSQEAMGQALLAKNIQYF.

V and J are TRBV5-1 and TRBJ2-1, with a weak D call TRBD1 (5 bases). V lost 4 bases and J lost 2, with 19 bases in between. Germline CDR1 and CDR2: SGHRS and YFSETQ. This CDR3 has 17 amino acids. CDR3 loop: CASSIWGLGEAYNEQFF. CDR3 nucleotide sequence: TGCGCCAGCAGCATCTGGGGCTTGGGCGAAGCCTACAATGAGCAGTTCTTC.

V and J are TRBV12-3 or TRBV12-4 and TRBJ2-5; 9 bases are a match to TRBD1. The assigned J gene may be wrong: the sequence end matches TRBJ2-7 better. This CDR3 is built from 15 residues. As DNA, the CDR3 is TGTGCCAGCAGTTTAGTGGACAGGGGAGGGTACGAGCAGTACTTC. Translated: CASSLVDRGGYEQYF.

This clonotype was observed a handful of times. The rearrangement uses TRBV29-1 and TRBJ2-3; TRBD2 matches 13 bases. CDR1 is SQVTM and CDR2 is ANQGSEA in the germline V gene. This CDR3 comprises 17 residues. With 7 bases clipped from V and 0 bases from J, the junction kept 10 bases outside the gene matches. The CDR3 nucleotides are TGCAGCGCTCCCGGGACTAGCGGGACGTCTAGCACAGATACGCAGTATTTT. Translation: CSAPGTSGTSSTDTQYF.

The rearrangement links TRBV12-5 to TRBJ2-5; 12 nucleotides align to TRBD2. The germline V gene has CDR1 LGHNT and CDR2 FRNRAP. V lost 1 base, J lost 5 bases, and 8 bases stayed unmatched. This CDR3 has 17 residues. The CDR3 coding sequence is TGTGCTAGTGGTTTGGCAGGCGCTAGCGGGAGGGTCGAGACCCAGTACTTC. Encoded protein: CASGLAGASGRVETQYF.

J is TRBJ1-1 and V is TRBV6-1; D uncertain. The germline gives CDR1 MNHNS, CDR2 SASEGT. CDR3 length: 12 amino acids. V lost 0 bases and J 3 bases, leaving 2 bases between the germline ends. The CDR3 is CASSEAYTEAFF. CDR3 DNA sequence: TGTGCCAGCAGTGAAGCGTACACTGAAGCTTTCTTT.

This clonotype has more than one count but fewer than ten. The rearrangement links TRBV7-9 to TRBJ2-5; TRBD1 matches 9 bases. The closer fit of TRBJ2-1 to the DNA end suggests the J call may be wrong. Germline lookup yields CDR1 SEHNR and CDR2 FQNEAQ (reference sequence). The CDR3 is 16 residues long. CDR3 in amino acids: CASSQTGTGFYNEQFF. The DNA for the CDR3 is TGTGCCAGCAGCCAGACCGGGACAGGGTTCTACAATGAGCAGTTCTTC.

The sample holds a few counts of this clonotype. CDR3 sequence reads: CASSLSTDGYQPQHF. The CDR3 region has the DNA TGTGCCAGCAGCTTGAGCACGGATGGTTATCAGCCCCAGCATTTT. This rearrangement joins TRBV5-5 to TRBJ1-5; no reliable D call. The CDR3 covers 15 residues. Trimming stripped 1 base from V and 5 bases from J, with 13 bases between. Germline lookup yields CDR1 SGHKS and CDR2 YYEKEE (reference sequence).